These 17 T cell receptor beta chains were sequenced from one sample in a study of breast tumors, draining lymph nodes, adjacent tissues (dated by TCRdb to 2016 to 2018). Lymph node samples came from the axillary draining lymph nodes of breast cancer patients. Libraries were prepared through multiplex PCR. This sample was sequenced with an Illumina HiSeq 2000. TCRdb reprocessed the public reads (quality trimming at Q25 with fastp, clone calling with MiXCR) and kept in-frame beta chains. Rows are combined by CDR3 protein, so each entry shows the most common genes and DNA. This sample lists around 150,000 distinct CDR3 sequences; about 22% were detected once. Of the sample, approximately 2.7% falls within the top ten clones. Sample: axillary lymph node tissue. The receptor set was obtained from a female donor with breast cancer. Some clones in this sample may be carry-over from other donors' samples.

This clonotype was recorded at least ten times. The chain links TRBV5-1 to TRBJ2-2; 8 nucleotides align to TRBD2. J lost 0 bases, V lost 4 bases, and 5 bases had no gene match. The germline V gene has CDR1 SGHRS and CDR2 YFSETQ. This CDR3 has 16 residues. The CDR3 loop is CASSLIAGSNTGELFF. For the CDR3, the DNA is TGCGCCAGCAGCCTCATAGCGGGATCGAACACCGGGGAGCTGTTTTTT.

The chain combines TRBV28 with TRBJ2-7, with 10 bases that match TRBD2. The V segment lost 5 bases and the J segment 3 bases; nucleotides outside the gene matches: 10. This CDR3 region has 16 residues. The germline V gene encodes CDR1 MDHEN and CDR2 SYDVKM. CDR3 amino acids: CASSTPLLAGVYEQYF. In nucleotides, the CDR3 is TGTGCCAGCAGTACCCCCCTTCTAGCGGGAGTCTACGAGCAGTACTTC. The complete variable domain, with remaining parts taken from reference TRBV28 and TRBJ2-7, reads DVKVTQSSRYLVKRTGEKVFLECVQDMDHENMFWYRQDPGLGLRLIYFSYDVKMKEKGDIPEGYSVSREKKERFSLILESASTNQTSMYLCASSTPLLAGVYEQYFGPGTRLTVT.

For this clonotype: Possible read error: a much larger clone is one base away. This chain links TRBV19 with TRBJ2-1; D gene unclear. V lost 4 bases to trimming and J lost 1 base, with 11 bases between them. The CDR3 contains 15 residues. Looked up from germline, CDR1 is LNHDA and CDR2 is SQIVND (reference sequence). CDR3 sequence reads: CASSRGEISYNEQFF. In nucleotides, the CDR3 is TGTGCCAGTAGTAGAGGCGAGATTTCCTACAATGAGCAGTTCTTC. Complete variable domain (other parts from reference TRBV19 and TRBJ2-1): DGGITQSPKYLFRKEGQNVTLSCEQNLNHDAMYWYRQDPGQGLRLIYYSQIVNDFQKGDIAEGYSVSREKKESFPLTVTSAQKNPTAFYLCASSRGEISYNEQFFGPGTRLTVL.

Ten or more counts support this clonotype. The DNA of the CDR3 is TGTGCCAGCAGCTTAGCGGGCGGGACACGCTACGAGCAGTACTTC. Its translation is CASSLAGGTRYEQYF. This chain links TRBV7-9 with TRBJ2-7, with D possibly being TRBD1 or TRBD2 (6 bases each). The CDR3 is 15 amino acids. Trimming removed 0 bases from V and 3 bases from J, with 12 bases in between. Per the germline V gene, CDR1 is SEHNR and CDR2 is FQNEAQ (reference sequence).

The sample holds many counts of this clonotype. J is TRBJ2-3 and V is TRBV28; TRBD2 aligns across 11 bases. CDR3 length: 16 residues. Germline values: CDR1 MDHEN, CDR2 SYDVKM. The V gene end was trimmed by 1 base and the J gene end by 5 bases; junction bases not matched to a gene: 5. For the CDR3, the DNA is TGTGCCAGCAGTTTATTAGCGGGAGGGCTAAGAGATACGCAGTATTTT. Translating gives CASSLLAGGLRDTQYF.

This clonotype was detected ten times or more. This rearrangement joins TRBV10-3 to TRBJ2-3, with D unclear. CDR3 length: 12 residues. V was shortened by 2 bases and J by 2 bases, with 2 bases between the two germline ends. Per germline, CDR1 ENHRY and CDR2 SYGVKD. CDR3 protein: CAISEVTDTQYF. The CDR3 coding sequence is TGTGCCATCAGTGAGGTCACAGATACGCAGTATTTT.

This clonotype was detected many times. The CDR3 is CAISGSSGQGISETQYF. The CDR3 DNA sequence: TGTGCCATCAGTGGGTCGTCGGGACAGGGGATTTCGGAGACCCAGTACTTC. The gene calls are TRBV10-3 and TRBJ2-5; 10 positions agree with TRBD1. The CDR3 runs 17 residues. J lost 5 bases, V lost 4 bases, and 13 bases had no gene match. Germline V gene sequence: CDR1 ENHRY, CDR2 SYGVKD.

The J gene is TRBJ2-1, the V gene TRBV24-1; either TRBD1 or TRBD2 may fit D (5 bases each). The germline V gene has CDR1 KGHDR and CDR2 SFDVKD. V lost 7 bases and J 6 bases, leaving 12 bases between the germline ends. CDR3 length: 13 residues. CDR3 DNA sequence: TGTGCCACCAGGAGGGGAAGCGGCAATGAGCAGTTCTTC. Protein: CATRRGSGNEQFF.

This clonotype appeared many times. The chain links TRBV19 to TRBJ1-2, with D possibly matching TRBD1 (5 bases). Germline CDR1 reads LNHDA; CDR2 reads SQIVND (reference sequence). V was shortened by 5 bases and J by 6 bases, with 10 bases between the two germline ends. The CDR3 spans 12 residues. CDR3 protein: CASSQTADGYTF. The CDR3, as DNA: TGTGCCAGTAGTCAGACAGCGGATGGCTACACCTTC.

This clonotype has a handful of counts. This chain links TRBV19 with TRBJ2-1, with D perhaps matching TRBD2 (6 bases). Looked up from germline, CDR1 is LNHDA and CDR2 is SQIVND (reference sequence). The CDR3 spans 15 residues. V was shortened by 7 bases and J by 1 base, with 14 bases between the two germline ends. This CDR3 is CASKFSGTSYNEQFF. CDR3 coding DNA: TGTGCCAGTAAATTTAGCGGAACTTCCTACAATGAGCAGTTCTTC.

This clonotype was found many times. CDR3 sequence reads: CASSSDRTDEQFF. The CDR3 bases are TGTGCCAGCAGTTCCGACAGGACCGATGAGCAGTTCTTC. The rearrangement uses TRBV27 and TRBJ2-1; TRBD1 is a possible D gene (6 bases). V was shortened by 4 bases and J by 8 bases, with 12 bases between the two germline ends. Germline V gene lookup returns CDR1 MNHEY and CDR2 SMNVEV (reference sequence). The CDR3 covers 13 residues.

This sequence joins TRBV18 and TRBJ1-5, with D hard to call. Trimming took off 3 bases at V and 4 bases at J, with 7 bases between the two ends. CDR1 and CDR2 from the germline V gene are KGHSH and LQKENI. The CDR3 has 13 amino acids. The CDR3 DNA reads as TGTGCCAGCTCACCGGCGGAGAATCAGCCCCAGCATTTT. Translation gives CASSPAENQPQHF.

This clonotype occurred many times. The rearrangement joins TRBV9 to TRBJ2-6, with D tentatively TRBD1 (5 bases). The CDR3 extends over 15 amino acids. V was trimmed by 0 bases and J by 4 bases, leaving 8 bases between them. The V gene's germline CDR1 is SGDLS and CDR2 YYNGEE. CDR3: CASSVGGAGANVLTF. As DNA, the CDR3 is TGTGCCAGCAGCGTAGGTGGGGCCGGGGCCAACGTCCTGACTTTC.

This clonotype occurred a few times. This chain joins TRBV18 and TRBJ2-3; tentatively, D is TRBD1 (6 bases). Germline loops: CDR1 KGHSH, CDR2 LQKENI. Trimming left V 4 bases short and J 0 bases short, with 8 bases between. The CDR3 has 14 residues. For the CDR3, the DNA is TGTGCCAGCTCACTCCAGGGGAGCACAGATACGCAGTATTTT. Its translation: CASSLQGSTDTQYF. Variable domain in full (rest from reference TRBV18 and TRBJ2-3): NAGVMQNPRHLVRRRGQEARLRCSPMKGHSHVYWYRQLPEEGLKFMVYLQKENIIDESGMPKERFSAEFPKEGPSILRIQQVVRGDSAAYFCASSLQGSTDTQYFGPGTRLTVL.

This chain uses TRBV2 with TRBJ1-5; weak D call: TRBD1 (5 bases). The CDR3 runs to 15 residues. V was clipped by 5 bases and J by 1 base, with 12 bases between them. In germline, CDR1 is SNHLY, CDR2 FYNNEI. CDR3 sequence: CASSFDGGSNQPQHF. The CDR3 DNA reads TGTGCCAGCAGTTTTGACGGGGGGAGCAATCAGCCCCAGCATTTT.

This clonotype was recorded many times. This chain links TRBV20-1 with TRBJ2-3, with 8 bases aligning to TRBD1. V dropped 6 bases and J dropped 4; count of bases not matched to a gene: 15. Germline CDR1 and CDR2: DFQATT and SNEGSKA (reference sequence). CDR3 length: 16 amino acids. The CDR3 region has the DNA TGCAGTGCGAGACGCCCCTGGACAGGGAGGTCAGATACGCAGTATTTT. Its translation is CSARRPWTGRSDTQYF.

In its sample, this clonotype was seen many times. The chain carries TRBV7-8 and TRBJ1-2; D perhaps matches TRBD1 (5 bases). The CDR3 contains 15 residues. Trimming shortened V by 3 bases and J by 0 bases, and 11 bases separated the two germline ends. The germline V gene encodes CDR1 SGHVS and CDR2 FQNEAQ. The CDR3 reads CASSFQGEANYGYTF. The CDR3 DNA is TGTGCCAGCAGCTTTCAGGGAGAAGCTAACTATGGCTACACCTTC.